The 32 T cell receptor beta chains below were found in one sample sequenced in a study of cytomegalovirus exposure and HLA in healthy donors. The PCR used 60 Vbeta and 13 Jbeta primers. Measured with immunoSEQ multiplex PCR; TCRdb has only the in-frame clones, and not every one. The data hold some 120,000 clones, with approximately 80% observed a single time. The sequenced sample was PBMCs. The receptors were gathered from a male donor in good health and CMV-seronegative.

The chain has TRBV9 and TRBJ2-2; D call uncertain. The V end was cut by 6 bases, the J end by 4 bases, with 16 bases between. This CDR3 has 15 amino acids. CDR1 SGDLS and CDR2 YYNGEE come from the germline V gene. The CDR3 DNA follows: TGTGCCAGCACCCTGACGGCCGCGGTCACCGGGGAGCTGTTTTTT. It specifies CASTLTAAVTGELFF.

The J gene is TRBJ1-2, the V gene TRBV9; D is unresolved. V lost 0 bases and J lost 1, with 7 bases in between. Looked up from germline, CDR1 is SGDLS and CDR2 is YYNGEE. CDR3 size: 14 residues. Here the CDR3 DNA reads TGTGCCAGCAGCGTAGGTGCGTTTAACTATGGCTACACCTTC. Amino acids: CASSVGAFNYGYTF.

The rearrangement joins TRBV7-2 to TRBJ2-7, with D possibly matching TRBD2 (6 bases). V dropped 2 bases and J dropped 2 bases, with 13 bases sitting between them. CDR3 length: 15 amino acids. Germline CDR1 reads SGHTA; CDR2 reads FQGNSA. The CDR3 sequence: CASSLRRGLAYEQYF. CDR3 in DNA: TGTGCCAGCAGCTTACGTCGGGGACTGGCCTACGAGCAGTACTTC.

This clone appeared once. This chain joins TRBV10-3 and TRBJ2-7; 8 bases are a match to TRBD1. Trimming removed 8 bases from V and 0 bases from J; junction bases left unmatched: 3. There are 13 residues in the CDR3. CDR1 ENHRY and CDR2 SYGVKD come from the germline V gene. CDR3 in DNA: TGTGCCATCGCGACAGGGGACTCCTACGAGCAGTACTTC. It yields the protein CAIATGDSYEQYF.

The chain is built from TRBV5-4 and TRBJ1-2, with TRBD1 as a possible D gene (5 bases). Germline assignment: CDR1 SGHNT and CDR2 YYREEE (reference sequence). The CDR3 consists of 14 residues. Trimming cost V 2 bases and J 8 bases, with 16 bases left between them. This CDR3 is CASSLNQGFGGYTF. The CDR3, as DNA: TGTGCCAGCAGCTTAAATCAGGGTTTTGGCGGCTACACCTTC.

The genes are TRBV2 and TRBJ2-7, with TRBD1 matching 7 bases. CDR1 and CDR2 (germline): SNHLY, FYNNEI. This CDR3 region has 14 residues. V dropped 4 bases and J dropped 5; count of bases not matched to a gene: 8. In DNA form, the CDR3 reads TGTGCCAGCAGTGTGATGACAGGGTCGAACGAGCAGTACTTC. Translating it yields CASSVMTGSNEQYF. The variable domain in full, with the rest retrieved from reference TRBV2 and TRBJ2-7, is EPEVTQTPSHQVTQMGQEVILRCVPISNHLYFYWYRQILGQKVEFLVSFYNNEISEKSEIFDDQFSVERPDGSNFTLKIRSTKLEDSAMYFCASSVMTGSNEQYFGPGTRLTVT.

The rearrangement links TRBV30 to TRBJ2-7, with D perhaps TRBD1 (5 bases). Between the trimmed V and J ends, which lost 3 bases and 2 bases, there was a span of 11 bases. This CDR3 is 13 amino acids long. CDR1 and CDR2 (germline): GTSNPN, SVGIG (reference sequence). In DNA form, the CDR3 reads TGTGCCTGGAGCCAGGACAAGGCCTACGAGCAGTACTTC. Translation: CAWSQDKAYEQYF.

The gene calls are TRBV5-1 and TRBJ2-6; D gene unclear. This CDR3 has 17 residues. The V end was cut by 0 bases, the J end by 0 bases, with 10 bases between. The V gene's germline CDR1 is SGHRS and CDR2 YFSETQ. The CDR3 bases are TGCGCCAGCAGCTTGGACGGTCAAAGCTCTGGGGCCAACGTCCTGACTTTC. Residues: CASSLDGQSSGANVLTF.

J is TRBJ1-2 and V is TRBV13; 7 bases are a match to TRBD1. The germline V gene encodes CDR1 PRHDT and CDR2 FYEKMQ (reference sequence). V lost 2 bases to trimming and J lost 3 bases; unmatched junction nucleotides: 6. The CDR3 loop spans 15 amino acids. The CDR3 protein is CASSLQAGGHYGYTF. CDR3 nucleotide sequence: TGTGCCAGCAGCTTACAAGCAGGGGGACACTATGGCTACACCTTC.

CDR3 DNA sequence: TGTGCCAGCAGTTACCCGACAGGGGGAAGTGAAAAACTGTTTTTT. Protein product: CASSYPTGGSEKLFF. The chain recombines TRBV6-6 with TRBJ1-4, with TRBD1 matching 9 bases. The CDR3 runs 15 residues. The germline CDR1 and CDR2 sequences are MNHNY and SVGAGI (reference sequence). V shed 2 bases and J 7 bases; nucleotides not matched to a gene: 5.

This chain connects TRBV9 to TRBJ2-3; the match to TRBD1 covers 8 bases. This CDR3 has 13 residues. CDR1 is SGDLS, CDR2 YYNGEE, per germline. Trimming at V came to 7 bases and at J to 7 bases, leaving 8 bases not matched to a gene. Written as DNA, the CDR3 is TGTGCCAGCGAAACAGGGGGAACAAATACGCAGTATTTT. Its protein is CASETGGTNTQYF.

The chain carries TRBV9 and TRBJ2-1; 9 nucleotides agree with TRBD1. Germline V gives CDR1 SGDLS, CDR2 YYNGEE. This CDR3 spans 15 amino acids. The J segment lost 5 bases and the V segment lost 0 bases, leaving 3 bases of the junction unmatched. The CDR3 protein is CASSVGGQGHNEQFF. The CDR3 DNA reads as TGTGCCAGCAGCGTAGGGGGACAGGGACACAATGAGCAGTTCTTC.

This chain uses TRBV9 with TRBJ2-6, with a weak D call TRBD1 (6 bases). Germline loops: CDR1 SGDLS, CDR2 YYNGEE. Trimming removed 2 bases from V and 0 bases from J, with 12 bases in between. The CDR3 covers 17 residues. The CDR3 DNA sequence: TGTGCCAGCAGCGTGGGGGCTCAGTACTCTGGGGCCAACGTCCTGACTTTC. Its translation is CASSVGAQYSGANVLTF.

The gene calls are TRBV4-3 and TRBJ1-6, with D unclear. V lost 0 bases and J 6 bases, leaving 6 bases between the germline ends. The CDR3 spans 14 residues. Germline lookup yields CDR1 LGHNA and CDR2 YSLEER. CDR3 residues: CASSQDTGNSPLHF. DNA for the CDR3: TGCGCCAGCAGCCAAGATACGGGTAATTCACCCCTCCACTTT.

The gene calls are TRBV28 and TRBJ2-7; no firm D call. Germline assignment: CDR1 MDHEN and CDR2 SYDVKM. CDR3 length: 13 residues. The ends were cut back, 4 bases at V and 0 bases at J, with 7 bases in the middle. The CDR3 sequence is CASSYSSSYEQYF. In nucleotides, the CDR3 is TGTGCCAGCAGTTATTCCAGCTCCTACGAGCAGTACTTC. The full variable domain, rest sourced from reference TRBV28 and TRBJ2-7, is DVKVTQSSRYLVKRTGEKVFLECVQDMDHENMFWYRQDPGLGLRLIYFSYDVKMKEKGDIPEGYSVSREKKERFSLILESASTNQTSMYLCASSYSSSYEQYFGPGTRLTVT.

This chain uses TRBV6-5 with TRBJ2-2, with D possibly TRBD2 on 5 matching bases. The germline V and J ends were trimmed by 2 bases and 8 bases, with 6 bases remaining between them. Per germline, CDR1 MNHEY and CDR2 SVGAGI. This CDR3 region has 12 residues. The CDR3 DNA reads TGTGCCAGCAGTTACCGGGGAGGGGAGCTGTTTTTT. It codes for CASSYRGGELFF.

This clone occurred once. The chain carries TRBV11-2 and TRBJ2-7; 10 bases line up with TRBD2. Germline-derived CDR1 and CDR2 are SGHAT and FQNNGV. Germline trimming cut 6 bases from V and 6 bases from J; bases unmatched to any gene: 8. This CDR3 has 14 residues. CDR3 DNA: TGTGCCAGCAGGCCGGGACTAGCGAAAATCGAGCAGTACTTC. The encoded protein is CASRPGLAKIEQYF.

The V gene is TRBV19, the J gene TRBJ1-6, with D possibly TRBD1 on 6 matching bases. Germline V gene sequence: CDR1 LNHDA, CDR2 SQIVND (reference sequence). The CDR3 sequence is 15 residues long. With 0 bases removed from V and 10 bases from J, the gap between germline ends came to 13 bases. CDR3 sequence: CASSIDWGLDSPLHF. CDR3 in DNA: TGTGCCAGTAGTATAGACTGGGGGCTGGACTCACCCCTCCACTTT. Combining the CDR3 with reference TRBV19 and TRBJ1-6 gives the whole variable domain DGGITQSPKYLFRKEGQNVTLSCEQNLNHDAMYWYRQDPGQGLRLIYYSQIVNDFQKGDIAEGYSVSREKKESFPLTVTSAQKNPTAFYLCASSIDWGLDSPLHFGNGTRLTVT.

V gene TRBV14 combines with J gene TRBJ2-5, with 9 nucleotides matching TRBD1. The CDR3 contains 15 residues. The junction had 8 bases not matched to a gene; V was cut back by 4 bases and J by 5 bases. Germline-derived CDR1 and CDR2 are SGHDN and FVKESK. The CDR3 bases are TGTGCCAGCAGCCGGGTACAGGGGGCGCGGGAGACCCAGTACTTC. It is translated as CASSRVQGARETQYF. Combining the CDR3 with reference TRBV14 and TRBJ2-5 gives the whole variable domain EAGVTQFPSHSVIEKGQTVTLRCDPISGHDNLYWYRRVMGKEIKFLLHFVKESKQDESGMPNNRFLAERTGGTYSTLKVQPAELEDSGVYFCASSRVQGARETQYFGPGTRLLVL.

This clone was seen a handful of times. The rearrangement links TRBV5-1 to TRBJ2-1; 9 positions match TRBD2. CDR3 length: 17 amino acids. J lost 0 bases, V lost 4 bases, and 8 bases had no gene match. Per germline, CDR1 SGHRS and CDR2 YFSETQ. The CDR3 bases are TGCGCCAGCAGCGAAGGACTAGCGACAAGCTCCTACAATGAGCAGTTCTTC. This codes for CASSEGLATSSYNEQFF. The full variable domain, in which reference TRBV5-1 and TRBJ2-1 provide the parts outside the CDR3, is KAGVTQTPRYLIKTRGQQVTLSCSPISGHRSVSWYQQTPGQGLQFLFEYFSETQRNKGNFPGRFSGRQFSNSRSEMNVSTLELGDSALYLCASSEGLATSSYNEQFFGPGTRLTVL.

The chain uses TRBV30 and TRBJ2-7; 12 bases map to TRBD2. The CDR3 contains 13 residues. The trim removed 7 bases at V and 6 bases at J, leaving 7 bases unmatched. Germline CDR1 is GTSNPN and CDR2 is SVGIG (reference sequence). The CDR3 spells CASRPSGGGEQYF. The DNA of the CDR3 is TGTGCCTCCAGACCTAGCGGGGGGGGCGAGCAGTACTTC.

V gene TRBV7-3 combines with J gene TRBJ2-5; 8 bases fit TRBD2. Germline CDR1 and CDR2: SGHTA and FQGTGA. V gave up 5 bases and J gave up 5 bases; unmatched junction bases: 10. The CDR3 is 15 residues long. CDR3 in amino acids: CASSPTGAGGETQYF. In nucleotides, the CDR3 is TGTGCCAGCAGCCCGACAGGCGCGGGAGGTGAGACCCAGTACTTC.

In this sample, this clone turned up once. The CDR3 spells CASSQVATSTNEKLFF. CDR3 bases: TGCGCCAGCAGCCAAGTTGCGACATCAACTAATGAAAAACTGTTTTTT. The V gene is TRBV4-1, the J gene TRBJ1-4; D unresolved. The V end was cut by 1 base, the J end by 0 bases, with 9 bases between. Per germline, CDR1 MGHRA and CDR2 YSYEKL. CDR3 length: 16 amino acids.

A few counts support this clone. The chain has TRBV5-4 and TRBJ1-2; 7 bases match TRBD1. With 6 bases clipped from V and 0 bases from J, the junction kept 5 bases outside the gene matches. From germline, CDR1 is SGHNT and CDR2 YYREEE (reference sequence). The CDR3 extends over 14 amino acids. CDR3 residues: CASNHRGANYGYTF. In nucleotides, the CDR3 is TGTGCCAGCAATCACAGGGGCGCTAACTATGGCTACACCTTC.

In this sample, this clone turned up a few times. This chain joins TRBV5-1 and TRBJ2-7; TRBD2 aligns across 12 bases. V shed 2 bases, J shed 0 bases, and the junction held 0 bases outside the gene matches. Germline-derived CDR1 and CDR2 are SGHRS and YFSETQ. This CDR3 is 15 amino acids long. The CDR3 bases are TGCGCCAGCAGCTTACTAGCGGGGGGCTCCTACGAGCAGTACTTC. Translation: CASSLLAGGSYEQYF.

The chain combines TRBV7-9 with TRBJ1-1; the match to TRBD1 covers 9 bases. In germline, CDR1 is SEHNR, CDR2 FQNEAQ (reference sequence). CDR3 size: 15 residues. Germline trimming cut 5 bases from V and 0 bases from J; bases unmatched to any gene: 4. This CDR3 reads CASSTGQGMNTEAFF. The CDR3 DNA reads as TGTGCCAGCAGCACCGGACAGGGGATGAACACTGAAGCTTTCTTT.

V gene TRBV19 combines with J gene TRBJ2-1; weak D call: TRBD2 (7 bases). The length of the CDR3 is 15 residues. Germline CDR1 reads LNHDA; CDR2 reads SQIVND (reference sequence). V dropped 2 bases and J dropped 1 base, with 9 bases sitting between them. The CDR3 spells CASSIRGASYNEQFF. The CDR3 DNA follows: TGTGCCAGTAGTATACGGGGGGCGTCCTACAATGAGCAGTTCTTC.

The chain is built from TRBV19 and TRBJ1-6, with D uncertain. The length of the CDR3 is 14 residues. Germline CDR1 LNHDA, CDR2 SQIVND (reference sequence). Between the trimmed V and J ends, which lost 3 bases and 8 bases, there was a span of 11 bases. The CDR3 region is CASSIRSPDSPLHF. DNA of the CDR3: TGTGCCAGTAGTATCAGGTCTCCGGATTCACCCCTCCACTTT.

V and J are TRBV5-1 and TRBJ2-7; 9 nucleotides agree with TRBD2. Germline loops: CDR1 SGHRS, CDR2 YFSETQ. V lost 4 bases, J lost 5 bases, and 13 bases stayed unmatched. The length of the CDR3 is 16 residues. The CDR3 DNA sequence: TGCGCCAGCAGCCCGCCTCTAGCGGGAACTAATAACGAGCAGTACTTC. Amino acid sequence: CASSPPLAGTNNEQYF.

The gene calls are TRBV7-9 and TRBJ2-5, with 7 bases matching TRBD2. The V segment lost 3 bases and the J segment 4 bases; nucleotides outside the gene matches: 8. The CDR3 totals 15 residues. Per the germline V gene, CDR1 is SEHNR and CDR2 is FQNEAQ (reference sequence). The CDR3 DNA is TGTGCCAGCAGCTTTGGCGGGAGCCGTATAGAGACCCAGTACTTC. Protein product: CASSFGGSRIETQYF.

This clone appeared once. This rearrangement joins TRBV30 to TRBJ2-2; no firm D call. Trimming removed 0 bases at V and 6 bases at J, with 5 bases between. Looked up from germline, CDR1 is GTSNPN and CDR2 is SVGIG (reference sequence). The CDR3 consists of 12 residues. CDR3 nucleotide sequence: TGTGCCTGGAGTGTACGGGCCGGGGAGCTGTTTTTT. Residues: CAWSVRAGELFF.

This sequence joins TRBV10-3 and TRBJ1-5, with D unclear. The CDR3 runs to 14 residues. V lost 0 bases and J 6 bases, leaving 9 bases between the germline ends. Germline lookup yields CDR1 ENHRY and CDR2 SYGVKD. Written as DNA, the CDR3 is TGTGCCATCAGTGAGTCTTGGGGAGGTCAGCCCCAGCATTTT. Its protein product is CAISESWGGQPQHF.